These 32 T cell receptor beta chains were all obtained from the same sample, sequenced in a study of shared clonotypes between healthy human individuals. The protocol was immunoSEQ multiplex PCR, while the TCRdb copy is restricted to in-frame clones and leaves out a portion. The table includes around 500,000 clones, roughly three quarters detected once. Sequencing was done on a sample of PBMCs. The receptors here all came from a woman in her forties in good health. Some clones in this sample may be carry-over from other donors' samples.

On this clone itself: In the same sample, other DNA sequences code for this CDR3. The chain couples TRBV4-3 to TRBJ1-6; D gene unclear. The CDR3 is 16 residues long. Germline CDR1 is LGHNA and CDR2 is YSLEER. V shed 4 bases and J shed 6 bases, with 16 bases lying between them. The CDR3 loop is CASSRTGPRGNSPLHF. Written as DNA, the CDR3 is TGCGCCAGCAGCCGAACCGGGCCTCGGGGTAATTCACCCCTCCACTTT.

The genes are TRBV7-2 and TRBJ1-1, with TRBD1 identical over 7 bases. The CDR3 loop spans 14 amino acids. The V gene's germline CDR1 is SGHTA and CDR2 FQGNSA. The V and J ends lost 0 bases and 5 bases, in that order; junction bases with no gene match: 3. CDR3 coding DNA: TGTGCCAGCAGCTTAGCGACAGGGAGGACTGAAGCTTTCTTT. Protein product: CASSLATGRTEAFF.

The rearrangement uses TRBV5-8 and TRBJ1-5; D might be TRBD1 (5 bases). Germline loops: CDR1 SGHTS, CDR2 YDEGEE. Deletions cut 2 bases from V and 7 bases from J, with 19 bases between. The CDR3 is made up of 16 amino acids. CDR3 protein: CASSFSDGGGEQPQHF. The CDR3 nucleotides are TGTGCCAGCAGCTTTTCCGACGGGGGAGGGGAGCAGCCCCAGCATTTT.

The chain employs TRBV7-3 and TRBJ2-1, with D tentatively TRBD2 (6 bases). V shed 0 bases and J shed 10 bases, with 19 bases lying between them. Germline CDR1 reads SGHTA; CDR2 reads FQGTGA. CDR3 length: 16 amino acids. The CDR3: CASSLTGTSAAREQFF. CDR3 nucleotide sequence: TGTGCCAGCAGCTTAACCGGGACTTCGGCTGCAAGGGAGCAGTTCTTC.

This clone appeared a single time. CDR3 nucleotide sequence: TGTGCCAGCAGCTTAGGGGCCGGGACGGTGAACACTGAAGCTTTCTTT. Encoded protein: CASSLGAGTVNTEAFF. This chain joins TRBV11-3 and TRBJ1-1, with a tentative D call TRBD1 (5 bases). CDR3 length: 16 amino acids. Germline loops: CDR1 SGHNT, CDR2 YENEEA. The V end was cut by 1 base, the J end by 0 bases, with 12 bases between.

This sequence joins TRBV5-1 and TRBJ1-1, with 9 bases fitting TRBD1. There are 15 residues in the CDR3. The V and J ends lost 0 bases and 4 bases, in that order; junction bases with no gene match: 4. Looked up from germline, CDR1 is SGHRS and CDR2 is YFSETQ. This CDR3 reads CASSLVGQGITEAFF. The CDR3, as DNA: TGCGCCAGCAGCTTGGTGGGACAGGGTATCACTGAAGCTTTCTTT. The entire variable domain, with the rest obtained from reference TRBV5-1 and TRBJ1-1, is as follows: KAGVTQTPRYLIKTRGQQVTLSCSPISGHRSVSWYQQTPGQGLQFLFEYFSETQRNKGNFPGRFSGRQFSNSRSEMNVSTLELGDSALYLCASSLVGQGITEAFFGQGTRLTVV.

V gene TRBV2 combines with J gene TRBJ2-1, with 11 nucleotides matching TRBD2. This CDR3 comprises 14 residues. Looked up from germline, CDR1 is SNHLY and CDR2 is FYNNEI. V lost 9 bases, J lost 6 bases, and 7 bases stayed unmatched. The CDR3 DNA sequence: TGTGCCAGTCCCTTAGCGGGAGGGCCCAATGAGCAGTTCTTC. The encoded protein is CASPLAGGPNEQFF.

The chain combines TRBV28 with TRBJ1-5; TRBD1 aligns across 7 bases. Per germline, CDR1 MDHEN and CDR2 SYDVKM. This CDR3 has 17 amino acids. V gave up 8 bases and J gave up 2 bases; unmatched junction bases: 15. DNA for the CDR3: TGTGCCAGCCAACTGACGACAGGGCAAATGGGCAATCAGCCCCAGCATTTT. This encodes CASQLTTGQMGNQPQHF.

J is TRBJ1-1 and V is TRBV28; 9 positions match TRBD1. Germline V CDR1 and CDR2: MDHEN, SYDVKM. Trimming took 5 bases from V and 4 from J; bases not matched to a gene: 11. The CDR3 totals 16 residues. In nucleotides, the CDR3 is TGTGCCAGCAGTCTACTACCCGGACAGGGGTTCACTGAAGCTTTCTTT. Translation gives CASSLLPGQGFTEAFF. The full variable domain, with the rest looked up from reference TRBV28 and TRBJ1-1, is DVKVTQSSRYLVKRTGEKVFLECVQDMDHENMFWYRQDPGLGLRLIYFSYDVKMKEKGDIPEGYSVSREKKERFSLILESASTNQTSMYLCASSLLPGQGFTEAFFGQGTRLTVV.

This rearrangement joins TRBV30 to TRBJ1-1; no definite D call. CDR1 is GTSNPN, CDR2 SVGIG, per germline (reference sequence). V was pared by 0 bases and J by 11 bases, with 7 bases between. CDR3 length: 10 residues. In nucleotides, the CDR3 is TGTGCCTGGAGTGTCAGCGAGGCTTTCTTT. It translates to CAWSVSEAFF.

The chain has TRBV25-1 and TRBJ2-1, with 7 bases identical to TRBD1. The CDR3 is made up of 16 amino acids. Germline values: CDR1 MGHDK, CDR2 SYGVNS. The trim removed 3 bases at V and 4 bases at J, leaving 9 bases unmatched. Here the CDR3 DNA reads TGTGCCAGCAGTGACACGACAGGGAGAAGGTACAATGAGCAGTTCTTC. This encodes CASSDTTGRRYNEQFF.

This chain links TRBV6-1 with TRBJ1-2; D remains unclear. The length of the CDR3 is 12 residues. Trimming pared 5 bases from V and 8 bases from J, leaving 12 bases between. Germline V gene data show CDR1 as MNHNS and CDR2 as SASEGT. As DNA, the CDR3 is TGTGCCAGCAGTTATCGAGCTGGGGGCTACACCTTC. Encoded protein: CASSYRAGGYTF.

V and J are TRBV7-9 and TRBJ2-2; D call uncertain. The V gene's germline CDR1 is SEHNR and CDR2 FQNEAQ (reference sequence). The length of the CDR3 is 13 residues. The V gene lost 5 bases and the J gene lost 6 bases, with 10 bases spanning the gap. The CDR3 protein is CASSETWAGELFF. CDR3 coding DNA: TGTGCCAGCAGCGAAACCTGGGCCGGGGAGCTGTTTTTT.

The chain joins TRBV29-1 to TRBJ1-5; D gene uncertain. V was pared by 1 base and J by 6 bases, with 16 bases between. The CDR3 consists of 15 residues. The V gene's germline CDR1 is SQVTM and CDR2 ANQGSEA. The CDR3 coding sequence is TGCAGCGTTGAAGTTATTATGGAGAGAGGTCAGCCCCAGCATTTT. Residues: CSVEVIMERGQPQHF.

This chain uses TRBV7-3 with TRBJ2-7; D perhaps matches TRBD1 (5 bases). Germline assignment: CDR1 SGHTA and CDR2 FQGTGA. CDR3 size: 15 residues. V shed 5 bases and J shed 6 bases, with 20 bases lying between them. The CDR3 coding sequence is TGTGCCAGCAGCCCCCTTGGCAGGGCAGGGTCCGAGCAGTACTTC. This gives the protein CASSPLGRAGSEQYF.

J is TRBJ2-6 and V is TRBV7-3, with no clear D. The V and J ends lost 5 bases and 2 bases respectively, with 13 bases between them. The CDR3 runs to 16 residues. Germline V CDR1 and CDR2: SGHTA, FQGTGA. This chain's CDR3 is CASSEQKGTGANVLTF. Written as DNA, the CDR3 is TGTGCCAGCAGCGAACAAAAAGGCACTGGGGCCAACGTCCTGACTTTC.

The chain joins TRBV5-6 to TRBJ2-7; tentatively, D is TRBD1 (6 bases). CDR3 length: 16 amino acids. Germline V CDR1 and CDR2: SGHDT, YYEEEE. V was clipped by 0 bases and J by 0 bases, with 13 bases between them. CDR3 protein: CASSLEGVAYSYEQYF. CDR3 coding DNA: TGTGCCAGCAGCTTGGAGGGGGTCGCCTACTCCTACGAGCAGTACTTC.

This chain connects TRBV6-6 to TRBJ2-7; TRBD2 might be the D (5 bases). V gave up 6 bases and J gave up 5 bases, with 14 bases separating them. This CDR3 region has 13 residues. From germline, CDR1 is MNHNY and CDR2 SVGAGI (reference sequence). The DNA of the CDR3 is TGTGCCAGCAGCCCCGGACGGGGAGACGAGCAGTACTTC. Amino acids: CASSPGRGDEQYF.

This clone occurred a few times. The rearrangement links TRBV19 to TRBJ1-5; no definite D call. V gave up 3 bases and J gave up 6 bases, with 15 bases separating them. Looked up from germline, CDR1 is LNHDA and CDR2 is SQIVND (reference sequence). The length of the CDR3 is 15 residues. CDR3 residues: CASSMFPDGRQPQHF. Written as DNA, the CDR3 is TGTGCCAGTAGTATGTTTCCTGACGGGCGTCAGCCCCAGCATTTT.

CDR3 amino acids: CASSLGRGESYNEQFF. The DNA of the CDR3 is TGTGCCAGCAGCTTGGGCAGGGGGGAGTCCTACAATGAGCAGTTCTTC. The rearrangement links TRBV7-3 to TRBJ2-1, with a possible D match to TRBD1 (7 bases). CDR3 length equals 16 residues. Trimming pared 3 bases from V and 1 base from J, leaving 13 bases between. Germline-derived CDR1 and CDR2 are SGHTA and FQGTGA.

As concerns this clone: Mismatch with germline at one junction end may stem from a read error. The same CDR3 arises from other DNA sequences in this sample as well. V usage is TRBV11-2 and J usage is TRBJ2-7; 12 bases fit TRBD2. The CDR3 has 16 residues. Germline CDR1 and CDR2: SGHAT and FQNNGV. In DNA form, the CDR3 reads TGTGCCAGTAGCTTGGGTGGGACTAGCGGGTACTACGAGCAGTACTTC. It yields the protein CASSLGGTSGYYEQYF. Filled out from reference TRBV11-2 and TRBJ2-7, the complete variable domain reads EAGVAQSPRYKIIEKRQSVAFWCNPISGHATLYWYQQILGQGPKLLIQFQNNGVVDDSQLPKDRFSAERLKGVDSTLKIQPAKLEDSAVYLCASSLGGTSGYYEQYFGPGTRLTVT.

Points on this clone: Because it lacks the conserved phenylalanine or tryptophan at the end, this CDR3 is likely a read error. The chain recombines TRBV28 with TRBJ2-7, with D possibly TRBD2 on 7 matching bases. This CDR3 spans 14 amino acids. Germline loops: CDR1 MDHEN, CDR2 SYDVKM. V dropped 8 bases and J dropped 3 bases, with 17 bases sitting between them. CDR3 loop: CASWRGEGLYEQYL. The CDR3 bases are TGTGCCAGCTGGAGGGGGGAGGGCCTCTACGAGCAGTACCTC.

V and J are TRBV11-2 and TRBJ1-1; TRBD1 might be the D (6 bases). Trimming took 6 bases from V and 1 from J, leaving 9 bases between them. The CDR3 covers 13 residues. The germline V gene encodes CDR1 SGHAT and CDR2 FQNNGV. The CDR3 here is CASSQGRNTEAFF. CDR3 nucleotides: TGTGCCAGCAGTCAGGGGCGGAACACTGAAGCTTTCTTT.

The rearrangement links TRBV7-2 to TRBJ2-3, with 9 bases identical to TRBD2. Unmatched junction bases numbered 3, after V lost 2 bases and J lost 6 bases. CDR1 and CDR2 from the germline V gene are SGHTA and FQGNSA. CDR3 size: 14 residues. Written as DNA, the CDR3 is TGTGCCAGCAGCTTAATCCTAGCGGGGGATACGCAGTATTTT. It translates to CASSLILAGDTQYF.

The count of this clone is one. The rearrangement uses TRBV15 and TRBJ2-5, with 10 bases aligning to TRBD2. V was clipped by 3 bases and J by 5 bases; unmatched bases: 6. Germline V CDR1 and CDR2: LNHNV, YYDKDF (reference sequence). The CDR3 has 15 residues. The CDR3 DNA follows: TGTGCCACCAGCAGGGAGCGGGAGGGCCGGGAGACCCAGTACTTC. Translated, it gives CATSREREGRETQYF.

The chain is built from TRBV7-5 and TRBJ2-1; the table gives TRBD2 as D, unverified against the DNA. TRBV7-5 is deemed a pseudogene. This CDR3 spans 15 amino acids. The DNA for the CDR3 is TGTGTCAGACCCCTACGCGGAAGCTCCTACAATGAGCAGTTCTTC. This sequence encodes CVRPLRGSSYNEQFF.

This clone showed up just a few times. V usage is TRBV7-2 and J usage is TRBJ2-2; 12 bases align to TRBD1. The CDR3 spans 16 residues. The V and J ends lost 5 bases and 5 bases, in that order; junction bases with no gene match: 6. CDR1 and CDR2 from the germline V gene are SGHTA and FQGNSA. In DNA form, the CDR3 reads TGTGCCAGCAGCCGACGGGGACAGGGGGCAACCGGGGAGCTGTTTTTT. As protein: CASSRRGQGATGELFF.

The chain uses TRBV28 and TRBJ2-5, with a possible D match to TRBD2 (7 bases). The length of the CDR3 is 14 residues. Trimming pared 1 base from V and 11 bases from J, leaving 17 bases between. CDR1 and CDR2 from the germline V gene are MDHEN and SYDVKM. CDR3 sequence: CASSLYRGTNSQYF. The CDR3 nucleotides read TGTGCCAGCAGTTTATATAGGGGGACTAACTCTCAGTACTTC.

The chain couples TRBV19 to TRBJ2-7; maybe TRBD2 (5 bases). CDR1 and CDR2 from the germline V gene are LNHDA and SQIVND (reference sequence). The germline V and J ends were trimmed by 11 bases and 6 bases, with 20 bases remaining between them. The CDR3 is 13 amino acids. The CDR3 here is CAGTGPRESEQYF. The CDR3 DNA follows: TGTGCCGGCACCGGGCCCCGGGAATCCGAGCAGTACTTC. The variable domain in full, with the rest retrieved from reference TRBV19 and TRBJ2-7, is DGGITQSPKYLFRKEGQNVTLSCEQNLNHDAMYWYRQDPGQGLRLIYYSQIVNDFQKGDIAEGYSVSREKKESFPLTVTSAQKNPTAFYLCAGTGPRESEQYFGPGTRLTVT.

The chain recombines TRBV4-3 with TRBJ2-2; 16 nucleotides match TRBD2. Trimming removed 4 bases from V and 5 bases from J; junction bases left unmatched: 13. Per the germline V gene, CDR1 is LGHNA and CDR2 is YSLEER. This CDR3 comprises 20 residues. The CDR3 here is CASSRVSGLAGGPRTGELFF. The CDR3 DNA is TGCGCCAGCAGCCGAGTTTCGGGACTAGCGGGAGGGCCAAGGACCGGGGAGCTGTTTTTT.

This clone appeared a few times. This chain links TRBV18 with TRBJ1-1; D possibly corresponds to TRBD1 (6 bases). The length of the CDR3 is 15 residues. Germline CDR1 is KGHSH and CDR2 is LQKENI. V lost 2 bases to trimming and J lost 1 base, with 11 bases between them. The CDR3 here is CASSPSSGENTEAFF. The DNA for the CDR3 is TGTGCCAGCTCACCAAGTTCAGGGGAGAACACTGAAGCTTTCTTT.

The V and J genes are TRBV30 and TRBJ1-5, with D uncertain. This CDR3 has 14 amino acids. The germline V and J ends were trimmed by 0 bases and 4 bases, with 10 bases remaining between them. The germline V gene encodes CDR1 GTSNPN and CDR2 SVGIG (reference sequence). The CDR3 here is CAWSVPGPNQPQHF. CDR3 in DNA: TGTGCCTGGAGTGTACCTGGGCCTAATCAGCCCCAGCATTTT.